Each of the 13 T cell receptor beta chains below was sequenced from the same sample in a study of chemoradiotherapy in HPV16-positive cancers. Profiling relied on immunoSEQ multiplex PCR, and the TCRdb table lists in-frame clones only, not all of them. The table includes 13,000 or so clones, nearly 70% detected once. The sample here was taken from a patient who underwent chemoradiotherapy. The receptors derive from a human donor with HPV-associated anogenital cancer.

This clone has more than one count but fewer than ten. CDR3 bases: TGTGCCAGCAGCTTCGGACAAATAGGGGGGTACACTGAAGCTTTCTTT. It is translated as CASSFGQIGGYTEAFF. This chain links TRBV7-8 with TRBJ1-1, with D maybe TRBD1 (6 bases). The V gene's germline CDR1 is SGHVS and CDR2 FQNEAQ. Between the trimmed V and J ends, which lost 3 bases and 3 bases, there was a span of 17 bases. The CDR3 is 16 amino acids.

The chain uses TRBV9 and TRBJ1-4; D is unclear. The germline V gene encodes CDR1 SGDLS and CDR2 YYNGEE. V shed 4 bases and J shed 8 bases, with 21 bases lying between them. The CDR3 sequence is 16 residues long. The CDR3: CASSPRATSRGEKLFF. The DNA of the CDR3 is TGTGCCAGCAGCCCGAGGGCCACATCAAGAGGGGAAAAACTGTTTTTT.

The chain combines TRBV10-2 with TRBJ2-5; 9 bases agree with TRBD1. CDR1 and CDR2 from the germline V gene are WSHSY and SAAADI. The length of the CDR3 is 15 residues. Trimming at V came to 8 bases and at J to 4 bases, leaving 11 bases not matched to a gene. CDR3 in DNA: TGCGCCAGCCGCGCCTTCGGGACAGGGCTAGAGACCCAGTACTTC. Protein sequence: CASRAFGTGLETQYF.

This clone was found a few times. The chain joins TRBV7-2 to TRBJ2-5; D gene unclear. The CDR3 sequence is 15 residues long. Germline loops: CDR1 SGHTA, CDR2 FQGNSA. Trimming took 0 bases from V and 4 from J, leaving 12 bases between them. CDR3 amino acids: CASSLAGMSGETQYF. CDR3 bases: TGTGCCAGCAGCTTAGCGGGGATGAGTGGAGAGACCCAGTACTTC.

The chain joins TRBV16 to TRBJ1-5; 7 positions agree with TRBD1. The CDR3 runs 14 residues. Unmatched junction bases numbered 2, after V lost 2 bases and J lost 4 bases. Germline V CDR1 and CDR2: KGHSY, FQNENV. DNA of the CDR3: TGTGCCAGCAGCCAAGGCAGGGGGAATCAGCCCCAGCATTTT. Protein product: CASSQGRGNQPQHF.

The genes are TRBV6-6 and TRBJ1-2; D perhaps matches TRBD1 (5 bases). The ends were cut back, 2 bases at V and 2 bases at J, with 9 bases in the middle. Germline V gene data show CDR1 as MNHNY and CDR2 as SVGAGI (reference sequence). The CDR3 contains 14 residues. In nucleotides, the CDR3 is TGTGCCAGCAGTTACCTGCAGGGAAACTATGGCTACACCTTC. This encodes CASSYLQGNYGYTF.

The rearrangement joins TRBV18 to TRBJ2-5, with TRBD2 as a possible D gene (7 bases). Germline CDR1 reads KGHSH; CDR2 reads LQKENI. The CDR3 covers 15 residues. V lost 3 bases and J 1 base, leaving 12 bases between the germline ends. CDR3 DNA: TGTGCCAGCTCACCGAGGGGGGGCGGCCAAGAGACCCAGTACTTC. Amino acid sequence: CASSPRGGGQETQYF.

The chain has TRBV30 and TRBJ1-2; TRBD1 agrees at 9 bases. CDR3 length: 14 residues. From germline, CDR1 is GTSNPN and CDR2 SVGIG (reference sequence). J was trimmed by 8 bases and V by 7 bases; bases with no gene match: 14. This CDR3 is CASTPPQGARGYTF. The CDR3 DNA reads as TGTGCCTCGACCCCACCACAGGGGGCGCGAGGCTACACCTTC.

Only one count was recorded for this clone. V gene TRBV5-1 combines with J gene TRBJ2-5; D remains unclear. V was pared by 0 bases and J by 0 bases, with 3 bases between. This CDR3 is built from 13 residues. Germline V gene sequence: CDR1 SGHRS, CDR2 YFSETQ. In DNA, the CDR3 is TGCGCCAGCAGCTTGGCGTACCAAGAGACCCAGTACTTC. Protein: CASSLAYQETQYF.

CDR3 nucleotide sequence: TGTGCCAGCAGCTTGGCCCACTTTAGCCAAGAGACCCAGTACTTC. Amino acid sequence: CASSLAHFSQETQYF. The chain has TRBV5-5 and TRBJ2-5; D not resolved. Germline values: CDR1 SGHKS, CDR2 YYEKEE (reference sequence). The CDR3 sequence is 15 residues long. Trimming removed 0 bases at V and 1 base at J, with 10 bases between.

V is TRBV7-9 and J is TRBJ2-6; no clear D gene. Germline V CDR1 and CDR2: SEHNR, FQNEAQ (reference sequence). The CDR3 totals 19 residues. Trimming pared 0 bases from V and 2 bases from J, leaving 17 bases between. The CDR3 nucleotides read TGTGCCAGCAGCTTAGCGGACGGAATTGCTGGGACTGGGGCCAACGTCCTGACTTTC. Its protein is CASSLADGIAGTGANVLTF.

The chain recombines TRBV19 with TRBJ1-5; the match to TRBD1 covers 7 bases. Germline assignment: CDR1 LNHDA and CDR2 SQIVND (reference sequence). The CDR3 is made up of 16 amino acids. V lost 5 bases and J lost 0; bases outside the gene matches: 7. The CDR3 reads CASSWSGGYSNQPQHF. The CDR3 DNA is TGTGCCAGTAGTTGGTCAGGGGGGTATAGCAATCAGCCCCAGCATTTT.

The gene calls are TRBV11-2 and TRBJ2-5; either TRBD1 or TRBD2 may fit D (5 bases each). The CDR3 is 15 amino acids. V lost 3 bases to trimming and J lost 5 bases, with 16 bases between them. CDR1 and CDR2 from the germline V gene are SGHAT and FQNNGV. The CDR3 sequence: CASSLWGSPGETQYF. Here the CDR3 DNA reads TGTGCCAGCAGCTTGTGGGGCTCCCCGGGGGAGACCCAGTACTTC.